This T cell receptor (beta chain) came from a study of cytotoxic CD8 clonotypes in ibrutinib-treated CLL. Looking at the study overall: Around 25 partial and 2 complete responses; at median roughly 67 months, around 14 remitted, roughly 12 progressed.

Sequencing used immunoSEQ multiplex PCR; TCRdb keeps in-frame clones, though not all of them. The sample holds about 160,000 clones, more than 65% seen once. This CDR3 comprises 14 residues. The germline V and J ends were trimmed by 2 bases and 8 bases, with 12 bases remaining between them. The V gene's germline CDR1 is MDHEN and CDR2 SYDVKM. The TCR was taken from a human donor with chronic lymphocytic leukemia. The sample was PBMCs, taken after 12 months of ibrutinib treatment. This sequence joins TRBV28 and TRBJ1-4, with a tentative D call TRBD1 (5 bases). The CDR3 spells CASSLGREVEKLFF. The CDR3 bases are TGTGCCAGCAGTTTAGGCAGGGAAGTGGAAAAACTGTTTTTT. Full variable domain (remainder filled in from reference TRBV28 and TRBJ1-4): DVKVTQSSRYLVKRTGEKVFLECVQDMDHENMFWYRQDPGLGLRLIYFSYDVKMKEKGDIPEGYSVSREKKERFSLILESASTNQTSMYLCASSLGREVEKLFFGSGTQLSVL.